Presented here are 26 T cell receptor beta chains from one specimen sequenced in a study of neurological immune-mediated disorders. TCRdb ran MiXCR on the 5' RACE reads and lists one entry per CDR3 protein. The sample lists roughly 80,000 distinct CDR3 sequences, about 15% occurring once. The sequencing sample was made of PBMCs. The receptor source for this set is a woman in her forties in good health.

This clonotype has at least ten counts. The V and J genes are TRBV7-6 and TRBJ2-7, with D perhaps matching TRBD2 (6 bases). CDR1 and CDR2 (germline): SGHVS, FNYEAQ. V was trimmed by 3 bases and J by 3 bases, leaving 15 bases between them. This CDR3 contains 15 residues. DNA for the CDR3: TGTGCCAGCAGCTTTACGGCGGGAACCAGCTACGAGCAGTACTTC. It translates to CASSFTAGTSYEQYF. The full variable domain, completed using reference TRBV7-6 and TRBJ2-7, is GAGVSQSPRYKVTKRGQDVALRCDPISGHVSLYWYRQALGQGPEFLTYFNYEAQQDKSGLPNDRFSAERPEGSISTLTIQRTEQRDSAMYRCASSFTAGTSYEQYFGPGTRLTVT.

This clonotype was seen at least ten times. This chain connects TRBV3-1 to TRBJ1-4, with D perhaps matching TRBD1 (5 bases). V lost 3 bases to trimming and J lost 0 bases, with 14 bases between them. Germline assignment: CDR1 LGHDT and CDR2 YNNKEL (reference sequence). This CDR3 is built from 17 residues. The CDR3 loop reads CASSHLAGTATNEKLFF. The CDR3 bases are TGTGCCAGCAGCCACTTGGCGGGGACTGCAACTAATGAAAAACTGTTTTTT.

This clonotype has just a few counts. The rearrangement joins TRBV6-5 to TRBJ2-1; 9 bases line up with TRBD2. Per germline, CDR1 MNHEY and CDR2 SVGAGI. V lost 0 bases, J lost 7 bases, and 10 bases stayed unmatched. The CDR3 consists of 17 residues. CDR3 region: CASSYSGGRASGNEQFF. The CDR3, as DNA: TGTGCCAGCAGTTACTCGGGCGGGAGGGCGTCAGGGAATGAGCAGTTCTTC.

The gene calls are TRBV9 and TRBJ2-7; D unclear. Trimming took 4 bases from V and 0 from J, leaving 8 bases between them. Germline lookup yields CDR1 SGDLS and CDR2 YYNGEE. The CDR3 has 13 residues. DNA for the CDR3: TGTGCCAGCAGCCCAGATTTCTCCTACGAGCAGTACTTC. This codes for CASSPDFSYEQYF.

Note on this clonotype: The CDR3 ends on some other residue instead of the conserved phenylalanine or tryptophan, so this is likely a read error. No DNA is shown, since the ends of the CDR3 on it are uncertain; the CDR3 is the one TCRdb lists. The chain links TRBV20-1 to TRBJ2-3; the D call of TRBD2 is as the table states it, not checked on the DNA. Termini included, the CDR3 measures 13 amino acids. Looked up from germline, CDR1 is DFQATT and CDR2 is SNEGSKA (reference sequence). This CDR3 reads CSAPYPCTDTQYS.

The table lists this clonotype with many counts. The chain links TRBV7-2 to TRBJ1-2; 8 bases agree with TRBD1. The germline gives CDR1 SGHTA, CDR2 FQGNSA. V trimming: 3 bases; J trimming: 5 bases; junction bases outside the gene matches: 5. The CDR3 contains 14 residues. CDR3 bases: TGTGCCAGCAGCTTGAAGACAGGGGCATATGGCTACACCTTC. Encoded protein: CASSLKTGAYGYTF.

In its sample, this clonotype was seen many times. The gene calls are TRBV25-1 and TRBJ1-2, with TRBD1 identical over 7 bases. Germline V gives CDR1 MGHDK, CDR2 SYGVNS. This CDR3 contains 17 residues. V lost 3 bases, J lost 6 bases, and 16 bases stayed unmatched. CDR3 nucleotides: TGTGCCAGCAGTGAGAGTCTCGGGACAGAAGGGTTCCATGGCTACACCTTC. As protein: CASSESLGTEGFHGYTF.

This clonotype was observed many times. The chain links TRBV5-1 to TRBJ2-2; 9 bases line up with TRBD1. In germline, CDR1 is SGHRS, CDR2 YFSETQ. CDR3 length: 16 residues. With V trimmed by 2 bases and J by 8 bases, 10 bases remained unmatched. The CDR3 region has the DNA TGCGCCAGCAGCTTATCCGGGACAGGGAGAATGGGGGAGCTGTTTTTT. Translation gives CASSLSGTGRMGELFF. Full variable domain (rest looked up from reference TRBV5-1 and TRBJ2-2): KAGVTQTPRYLIKTRGQQVTLSCSPISGHRSVSWYQQTPGQGLQFLFEYFSETQRNKGNFPGRFSGRQFSNSRSEMNVSTLELGDSALYLCASSLSGTGRMGELFFGEGSRLTVL.

Ten or more counts support this clonotype. V usage is TRBV5-6 and J usage is TRBJ2-7; D is ambiguous. The germline CDR1 and CDR2 sequences are SGHDT and YYEEEE. The germline V and J ends were trimmed by 1 base and 4 bases, with 18 bases remaining between them. CDR3 size: 16 residues. CDR3 bases: TGTGCCAGCAGCTTGCCCCCCTGGCAGCCCCTTTACGAGCAGTACGTC. Encoded protein: CASSLPPWQPLYEQYV.

The CDR3 is CASSQETGSGDTQYF. CDR3 in DNA: TGTGCCAGCAGCCAAGAAACAGGGTCGGGGGATACGCAGTATTTT. The chain has TRBV3-1 and TRBJ2-3; D is perhaps TRBD1 (6 bases). Trimming shortened V by 0 bases and J by 6 bases, and 13 bases separated the two germline ends. This CDR3 has 15 residues. The germline V gene encodes CDR1 LGHDT and CDR2 YNNKEL (reference sequence).

Regarding this clonotype: The junction differs from germline at one of its ends, possibly a read error. The J gene is TRBJ2-1, the V gene TRBV5-4; D is undetermined. The length of the CDR3 is 14 residues. Germline V gene data show CDR1 as SGHNT and CDR2 as YYREEE (reference sequence). The CDR3 DNA follows: TGTGCCAGCAGCTTGGACAGCCTCTCCAATGATCAGTTCTTC. It yields the protein CASSLDSLSNDQFF.

This clonotype was counted at least ten times. This chain uses TRBV6-1 with TRBJ1-3; tentatively, D is TRBD1 (5 bases). Germline CDR1 is MNHNS and CDR2 is SASEGT. Trimming left V 8 bases short and J 4 bases short, with 12 bases between. The CDR3 runs 13 residues. CDR3 nucleotide sequence: TGTGCCAGCGTAGGGGTTGGGGGAAACACCATATATTTT. Its protein is CASVGVGGNTIYF.

This clonotype showed up many times. V and J are TRBV15 and TRBJ1-4, with D perhaps TRBD1 (5 bases). Germline CDR1 reads LNHNV; CDR2 reads YYDKDF (reference sequence). The CDR3 loop spans 16 amino acids. Trimming left V 5 bases short and J 2 bases short, with 15 bases between. The DNA of the CDR3 is TGTGCCACCAGCGGGGCCCCGGGAGCGACTAATGAAAAACTGTTTTTT. Its protein is CATSGAPGATNEKLFF.

The table lists this clonotype with a few counts. The J gene is TRBJ2-7, the V gene TRBV30, with D perhaps assigned TRBD1 or TRBD2 (5 bases each). The V gene lost 4 bases and the J gene lost 6 bases, with 19 bases spanning the gap. This CDR3 has 14 residues. Per germline, CDR1 GTSNPN and CDR2 SVGIG (reference sequence). The CDR3 region is CAWNSHSGLFEQYF. Written as DNA, the CDR3 is TGTGCCTGGAATTCCCACTCGGGGCTCTTCGAGCAGTACTTC.

This clonotype was detected ten times or more. For the CDR3, the DNA is TGTGCCAGCAGCGTTACAGCGGGAGCGGTGATTCCCGGGGAGCTGTTTTTT. This encodes CASSVTAGAVIPGELFF. The rearrangement joins TRBV6-6 to TRBJ2-2, with 8 bases identical to TRBD2. The germline CDR1 and CDR2 sequences are MNHNY and SVGAGI (reference sequence). V lost 6 bases to trimming and J lost 6 bases; unmatched junction nucleotides: 15. This CDR3 comprises 17 residues.

The table lists this clonotype with many counts. The V call is TRBV5-1, the J call TRBJ2-2; D unclear. Germline V gene data show CDR1 as SGHRS and CDR2 as YFSETQ. The CDR3 is 13 amino acids. Trimming removed 0 bases at V and 6 bases at J, with 6 bases between. The CDR3 loop is CASSLEQPGELFF. CDR3 nucleotide sequence: TGCGCCAGCAGCTTGGAGCAACCCGGGGAGCTGTTTTTT.

This clonotype has at least ten counts. The chain links TRBV20-1 to TRBJ1-1; 7 bases line up with TRBD1. V dropped 4 bases and J dropped 3; count of bases not matched to a gene: 11. This CDR3 has 15 residues. Germline CDR1 reads DFQATT; CDR2 reads SNEGSKA (reference sequence). Written as DNA, the CDR3 is TGCAGTGCTAACTCATTGGACAGGAGGTACACTGAAGCTTTCTTT. It yields the protein CSANSLDRRYTEAFF.

V gene TRBV10-3 combines with J gene TRBJ2-3; unclear D gene. The germline CDR1 and CDR2 sequences are ENHRY and SYGVKD. Trimming stripped 6 bases from V and 8 bases from J, with 15 bases between. The CDR3 runs to 13 residues. The CDR3 sequence is CAISPFRSSTQYF. The DNA of the CDR3 is TGTGCCATCAGCCCCTTCCGCTCAAGTACGCAGTATTTT.

This rearrangement joins TRBV7-8 to TRBJ2-2; 8 nucleotides line up with TRBD2. The V and J ends lost 1 base and 5 bases, in that order; junction bases with no gene match: 15. The V gene's germline CDR1 is SGHVS and CDR2 FQNEAQ. This CDR3 comprises 19 residues. The CDR3 DNA follows: TGTGCCAGCAGCTTAGAGGTCTACGGGGGGGTCATCCTTACCGGGGAGCTGTTTTTT. Protein sequence: CASSLEVYGGVILTGELFF.

In its sample, this clonotype was seen many times. This chain links TRBV15 with TRBJ2-5; possibly TRBD1 for D (6 bases). The V end was cut by 1 base, the J end by 1 base, with 10 bases between. The CDR3 runs to 15 residues. The germline V gene has CDR1 LNHNV and CDR2 YYDKDF (reference sequence). The CDR3 here is CATSRGSGAQETQYF. CDR3 in DNA: TGTGCCACCAGCAGAGGGTCAGGGGCCCAAGAGACCCAGTACTTC.

This clonotype came up many times. The CDR3 DNA follows: TGTGCCAGCCTAGAAGAGACCCAGTACTTC. It is translated as CASLEETQYF. The J gene is TRBJ2-5, the V gene TRBV21-1. TRBV21-1 is a documented pseudogene. This CDR3 has 10 amino acids.

This clonotype was picked up many times. The CDR3 DNA reads TGCGCCAGCAGCTGGGACTCTGGGGCCAACGTCCTGACTTTC. This gives the protein CASSWDSGANVLTF. This sequence joins TRBV5-1 and TRBJ2-6, with unresolved D. Trimming took 3 bases from V and 0 from J, leaving 4 bases between them. Per germline, CDR1 SGHRS and CDR2 YFSETQ. This CDR3 region has 14 residues.

This clonotype was seen ten or more times. The chain employs TRBV6-4 and TRBJ2-3, with no clear D. The length of the CDR3 is 16 residues. V dropped 0 bases and J dropped 2 bases, with 12 bases sitting between them. Germline CDR1 and CDR2: MRHNA and SNTAGT. CDR3 nucleotides: TGTGCCAGCAGTGACTCGGGCGTGGAGAACACAGATACGCAGTATTTT. Translating it yields CASSDSGVENTDTQYF.

Here the CDR3 DNA reads TGTGCCAGCAGTACGCGACAGGGGGGTGGGGACTCTGGGGCCAACGTCCTGACTTTC. This translates into CASSTRQGGGDSGANVLTF. The rearrangement uses TRBV28 and TRBJ2-6; 9 bases fit TRBD1. Trimming at V came to 5 bases and at J to 0 bases, leaving 11 bases not matched to a gene. The CDR3 is 19 residues long. Germline assignment: CDR1 MDHEN and CDR2 SYDVKM. The entire variable domain, with the rest obtained from reference TRBV28 and TRBJ2-6, is as follows: DVKVTQSSRYLVKRTGEKVFLECVQDMDHENMFWYRQDPGLGLRLIYFSYDVKMKEKGDIPEGYSVSREKKERFSLILESASTNQTSMYLCASSTRQGGGDSGANVLTFGAGSRLTVL.

V is TRBV2 and J is TRBJ2-1, with D unclear. V dropped 7 bases and J dropped 2 bases, with 12 bases sitting between them. The CDR3 is 14 amino acids. CDR1 is SNHLY, CDR2 FYNNEI, per germline. The CDR3 region is CASTTADTYNEQFF. The CDR3 DNA reads TGTGCCAGCACGACGGCTGACACCTACAATGAGCAGTTCTTC.

This clonotype was counted at least ten times. The chain combines TRBV7-2 with TRBJ1-1; possibly TRBD1 for D (6 bases). V gave up 0 bases and J gave up 1 base, with 12 bases separating them. Germline CDR1 is SGHTA and CDR2 is FQGNSA. The CDR3 loop spans 16 amino acids. This CDR3 is CASSLAGGRQNTEAFF. The CDR3 DNA is TGTGCCAGCAGCTTAGCGGGGGGGCGACAGAACACTGAAGCTTTCTTT.